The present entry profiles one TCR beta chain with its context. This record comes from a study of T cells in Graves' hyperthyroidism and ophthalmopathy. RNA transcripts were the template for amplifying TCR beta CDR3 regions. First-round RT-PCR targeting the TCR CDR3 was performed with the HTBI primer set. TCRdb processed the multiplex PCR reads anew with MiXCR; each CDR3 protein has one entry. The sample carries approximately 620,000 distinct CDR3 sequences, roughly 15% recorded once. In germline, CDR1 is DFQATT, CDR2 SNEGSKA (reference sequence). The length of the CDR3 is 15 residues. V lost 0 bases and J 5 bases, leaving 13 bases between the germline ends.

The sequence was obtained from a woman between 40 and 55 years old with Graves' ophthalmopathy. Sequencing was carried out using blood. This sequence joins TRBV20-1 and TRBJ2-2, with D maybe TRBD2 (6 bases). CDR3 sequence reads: CSARDATRRTGELFF. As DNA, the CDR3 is TGCAGTGCTAGAGATGCGACTAGGCGAACCGGGGAGCTGTTTTTT.